This TCR beta chain is from a study of blood T cell repertoires in COVID-19. Across the study: COVID-19 samples from acute and convalescent phases originated in the United States, Italy and Spain. The analysed material was cDNA or gDNA that came from T cells, B-cell-depleted T cells, or PBMCs.

Profiling relied on immunoSEQ multiplex PCR, and the TCRdb table lists in-frame clones only, not all of them. The sample lists hundreds of thousands of clones, about 90% occurring once. Seattle patient enrollment occurred during active infection, with longitudinal follow-up thereafter. The CDR3 extends over 14 amino acids. V gene TRBV12-1 combines with J gene TRBJ2-4; the DNA was not used to check the table's D call, TRBD1. TRBV12-1 is a documented pseudogene. This clonotype was obtained from a man between 18 and 35 years old with COVID-19, enrolled during active disease. Sequencing input: peripheral blood. Here the CDR3 reads CASSCDRALNIQYF. CDR3 coding DNA: TGTGCCAGCAGCTGCGACAGGGCGTTGAACATTCAGTACTTC.